This T cell receptor (beta chain) was identified in a study of CD8 T cells in ankylosing spondylitis. In this sample, this clonotype turned up a few times. Its antigen is as yet unknown. Study-wide findings and caveats: A TCR beta motif of several highly homologous variants seemed to mark ankylosing spondylitis blood. Disease-associated clonotypes exhibited CD8+ identity and were relatively infrequent in peripheral blood.

With molecular barcodes, quantitative 5'-RACE was used to make the TCR beta libraries. Each CDR3 protein gets one entry after TCRdb re-called the 5' RACE reads with MiXCR. The sample yields around 770,000 distinct CDR3 sequences, roughly 19% seen once. Trimming cost V 3 bases and J 4 bases, with 11 bases left between them. CDR1 is KGHDR and CDR2 is SFDVKD in the germline V gene. The CDR3 has 14 amino acids. The chain combines TRBV24-1 with TRBJ1-2, with a weak D call TRBD1 (6 bases). Input material: blood, either unsorted or a sorted T cell fraction (not recorded which). This clonotype was obtained from a male donor with ankylosing spondylitis. The CDR3 nucleotides are TGTGCCACCAGTGATCCGGGACAAAGCTATGGCTACACCTTC. Its translation: CATSDPGQSYGYTF.